A single TCR beta chain is shown here with its context. Its recognized antigen is unknown. No base quality information exists; no much larger clone differs at one position. The cohort consisted of 650 to 700 healthy bone marrow donors. At the time of sampling, all cohort members were nominally healthy, though unrecorded immune exposures were likely present. The donor was CMV seronegative and belonged to the group of approximately 320 seronegative cohort members. Each donor provided a peripheral blood sample, and peripheral blood mononuclear cells were used for TCR beta sequencing. Genomic DNA was extracted from the blood cell samples with the Qiagen DNeasy Blood Extraction Kit. The data are from a study of cytomegalovirus exposure and HLA in healthy donors (dated 2017 in TCRdb). Turning to the overall study: According to an earlier analysis of a few hundred of the donors, roughly 180 million T cells yielded over 90 million unique TCR beta sequences and 276 Gb of sequence data. The study combined high-throughput TCR immunosequencing, statistical association of individual TCRs with disease status, and machine learning to predict cytomegalovirus infection status. HLA typing included class I and class II loci at four-digit resolution. To study patterns of TCR occurrence, a later analysis re-analyzed previously published TCR beta repertoires from 700 or so donors and added high-resolution HLA genotyping. Among the roughly 390 genotyped donors, under 90% belonged to the genetic ancestry cluster associated with self-reported Caucasian donors. Donor age, sex, ethnicity and CMV serostatus were compiled alongside the repertoire data. In addition to the first cohort of 650 to 800 subjects, a separate validation cohort of under 150 different subjects was used. In the later analysis, no new phenotypic data were used to find candidate immune exposures; instead, reliance was placed on TCR beta sequences and their occurrence across donors. The study used immunosequencing to profile the T cell repertoires of under 700 subjects and linked those repertoires to cytomegalovirus serostatus. The aim of the study was to test whether cataloging public T cell receptors could identify signatures of past pathogen exposure. On average, around 240,000 unique TCR beta nucleotide sequences were sequenced per donor among some 430 genotyped donors of the cohort, with roughly 18% of those sequences being non-productive. In an earlier analysis of 587 of the donors, high-throughput TCR beta sequencing was used to judge whether each TCR beta V gene segment behaved as functional or pseudogenic. Every repertoire in the discovery cohort had been generated on one and the same sequencing platform. Roughly 5 DR-DQ haplotypes were handled as single units for association and clustering because linkage in the cohort was strong. In a later genetic analysis, genome-wide SNP genotypes for about 55% of the roughly 670 donors were used, and that subset was treated as a discovery cohort. An early release that covered 500 to 800 HLA-typed donors contained about 300 gigabases of sequencing data and about 84 million unique TCR sequences. Typing coverage varied by locus: about 620-630 donors for A, B, C, DRB1 and DQB1; under 550 for DQA1; about 570 for DPA1; approximately 490 for DPB1. What the authors observed across the whole study: In both the original and validation cohorts, the classifier was reported to diagnose cytomegalovirus status with high specificity and sensitivity. Linkage disequilibrium might explain the correlated functional status among segregating V segments, but an unknown experimental factor could not be ruled out. Because the 87-base-pair reads could not distinguish some IMGT-functional V segments, including TRBV6-2 and TRBV6-3, those segments were excluded. According to a later analysis, most CMV-associated TCR beta chains appeared to be HLA-restricted, and the HLA associations seemed to be driven largely by CMV exposure. Three of the identified cytomegalovirus-associated TCR beta chains were confirmed in vitro to be specific for cytomegalovirus antigens. In an earlier analysis of around 600 of the donors, most TCR beta V segments were observed in productive rearrangements about 90% or about 30% of the time, broadly matching IMGT annotations. A group of highly shared sequence variants was considered likely to be a technical artifact of the sequencing pipeline. In a later analysis, HLA-associated TCR beta chains were found to be more clonally expanded and to have lower generation probabilities than equally common non-associated chains. A later genetic analysis reported fewer N-insertions in productive TCRs among donors in an Asian-associated ancestry cluster than the roughly 700-donor mean. According to the authors, the approach could potentially be generalized to other disease states and immunological phenotypes. A further reported finding was that TCR beta sequences accurately predicted the HLA-A and HLA-B alleles for most subjects in the first cohort. The study gave a list of under 200 TCR beta chains associated with cytomegalovirus. Because counts were too low, seventeen rarely observed V segments, including chromosome 9 orphons, were excluded from the earlier analysis of 500 to 700 of the donors. Only TCR beta chains were sequenced in this cohort, and the absence of alpha or paired-chain data limited detectable features. Assigning TCR associations to individual alleles was difficult when HLA alleles, especially DR and DQ, strongly co-occurred. Because HLA typing was unavailable for some donors at each locus, only the typed subset was used in association tests. A later genetic analysis associated a missense DCLRE1C variant with V-gene and J-gene trimming of TCR beta chains, and an independent cohort replicated the association. Roughly uniform sequencing depth across donors was assumed in presence/absence analyses, although this assumption may not hold. A later analysis found that TCR association rates varied across HLA loci, with DRB1 alleles showing the most associated TCRs and HLA-C alleles the fewest. According to a later analysis, parvovirus B19, influenza, CMV and Epstein-Barr virus appeared linked to several top co-occurrence clusters. A later analysis associated 16,951 TCR beta sequences with specific HLA alleles at a false discovery rate of 0.05. While some public TCRs were present in many individuals, most TCR sequences turned up only very rarely across donors. Immune exposure information for the cohort was limited to CMV serostatus.

At the junction V is shortened by 4 bases and J by 5 bases, with 15 bases in between. The cysteine opens and the phenylalanine closes a CDR3 of 15 amino acids. CDR3 DNA only is kept here, 45 bases in frame from base 1. Taken from the germline V gene (reference sequence), the CDR1 and CDR2 loops are LNHDA and SQIVND. Libraries came from the immunoSEQ multiplex PCR assay. For the multiplex PCR, a mixture combining 60 forward primers for TCR Vbeta segments and 13 reverse primers for TCR Jbeta segments was used. The CDR3 region of rearranged TCR beta genes was amplified from genomic DNA with a multiplex PCR assay. The amplified TCR beta libraries were sequenced on the Illumina HiSeq System as 87-base-pair reads. The authors processed their data as follows. A later analysis tallied 80 million to 95 million unique TCR beta chains across the 666 repertoires, and around 9.9 million of those chains were shared by two or more donors. A nearest-neighbor algorithm error-corrected the raw reads and collapsed the reads into unique sequences, merging closely related sequences to remove PCR and sequencing errors. To assign V, D and J gene segments, CDR3 sequences were aligned to IMGT reference sequences. For a sequence to be retained, a match of at least six nucleotides to both a V gene segment and a J gene segment was required. A rearrangement counted as productive if the CDR3 had no stop codons and remained in frame with V and J, and every other rearrangement counted as non-productive. CDR3 was defined by IMGT convention, running from the second conserved V-encoded cysteine to the conserved J-encoded phenylalanine. Sequences without an unambiguous match to a single V gene segment were excluded from the earlier analysis of 500 to 700 of the donors. An earlier analysis of a few hundred of the donors called V segments functional above 56.7% productive rearrangements and segregating when the between-donor standard deviation exceeded 5%. A statistical classification framework was built to diagnose cytomegalovirus status from the catalog of TCR beta chain sequences. A later analysis assigned V and J genes by comparing TCR nucleotide sequences with IMGT/GENE-DB human TR gene sequences. The TCRdist pipeline was used in a later analysis to assign CDR3 sequences and most-parsimonious VDJ recombination scenarios. In a later analysis, each TCR beta chain was defined by its CDR3 amino acid sequence together with its V-gene family, and reads without a unique V-gene family were excluded. A later analysis removed 592 highly shared, low-generation-probability nucleotide sequences to deal with suspected cross-contamination and a sequencing artifact. In a later analysis, a clonal expansion index was calculated for each public chain from normalized within-repertoire ranks of inferred template counts. A later analysis computed generation probabilities with a VDJ recombination model fitted to out-of-frame rearrangements, and checked the results against IGoR. In a later analysis, hypergeometric tests were used to score TCR-TCR, TCR-HLA and TCR-CMV co-occurrence, with a repertoire-size bias correction applied to TCR pairs. In a later analysis, false discovery rates were estimated by permuting HLA or CMV assignments 20 times. In a later analysis, co-occurring TCRs were grouped using DBSCAN, and TCRdist sequence similarity was added for clustering within HLA-allele-positive subsets. For co-occurrence clustering, repertoires with fewer than 30,000 or more than 120,000 public chains were excluded, along with about five repertoires with anomalous nucleotide sharing. As stored in TCRdb, this immuneACCESS dataset retains in-frame rearrangements with V and J assigned. A fraction of the clones does not appear; measured against another copy, unresolved V genes explain less than half of the discrepancy, and the remainder lacks a known reason. That table supplies the V and J calls and clone size; D and trimming were determined from the DNA. A total of approximately 160,000 clones appear in this sample, 80% to 90% of them only once. The top ten hold about 2.1% of the sample.

The V and J segments used are TRBV19 and TRBJ2-1; possibly the D gene is TRBD1, per 6 matching bases. The origin of this receptor is a woman between 18 and 29 years old in good health and CMV-seronegative. The source material was PBMCs. The nucleotide sequence reads as follows: TGTGCCAGTAGTAGTACAGGGCCTCGGGACAATGAGCAGTTCTTC. Its protein is CASSSTGPRDNEQFF. The CDR3 plus the reference TRBV19 and TRBJ2-1 genes for the other parts give the full variable domain: DGGITQSPKYLFRKEGQNVTLSCEQNLNHDAMYWYRQDPGQGLRLIYYSQIVNDFQKGDIAEGYSVSREKKESFPLTVTSAQKNPTAFYLCASSSTGPRDNEQFFGPGTRLTVL.